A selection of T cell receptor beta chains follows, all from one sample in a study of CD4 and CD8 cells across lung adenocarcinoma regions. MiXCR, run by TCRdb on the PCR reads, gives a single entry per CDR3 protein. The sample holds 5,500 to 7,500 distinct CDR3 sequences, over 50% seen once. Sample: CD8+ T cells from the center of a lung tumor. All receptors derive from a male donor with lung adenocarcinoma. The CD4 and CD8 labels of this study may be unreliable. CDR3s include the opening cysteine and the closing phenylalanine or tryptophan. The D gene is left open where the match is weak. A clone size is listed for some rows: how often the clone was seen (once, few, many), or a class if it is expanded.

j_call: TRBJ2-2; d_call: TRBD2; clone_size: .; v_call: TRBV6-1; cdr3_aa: CASRRGLAGAGTGELFF; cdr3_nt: TGTGCCAGCCGCAGAGGGCTAGCGGGCGCGGGGACCGGGGAGCTGTTTTTT
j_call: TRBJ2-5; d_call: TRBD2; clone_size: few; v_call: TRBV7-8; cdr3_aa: CASSIAVIAGGQETQYF; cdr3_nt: TGTGCCAGCAGCATAGCCGTCATAGCGGGAGGGCAAGAGACCCAGTACTTC
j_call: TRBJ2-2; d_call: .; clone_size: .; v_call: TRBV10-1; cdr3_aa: CASSEALAVHTGAQFF; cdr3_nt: TGCGCCAGCAGTGAAGCACTAGCTGTACACACCGGGGCGCAGTTTTTT
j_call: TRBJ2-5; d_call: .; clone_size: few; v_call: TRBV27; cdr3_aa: CASSSMGQGRREQYF; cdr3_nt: TGTGCCAGCAGTTCAATGGGACAAGGGAGGAGAGAGCAGTACTTC
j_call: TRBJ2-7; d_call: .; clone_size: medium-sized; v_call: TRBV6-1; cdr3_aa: CASSPRSPPYEQYF; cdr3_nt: TGTGCCAGCAGTCCACGGAGTCCACCCTACGAGCAGTACTTC
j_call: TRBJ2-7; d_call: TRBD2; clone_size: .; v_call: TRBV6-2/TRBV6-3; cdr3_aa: CASTDWELAGDEQYF; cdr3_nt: TGTGCCAGCACCGACTGGGAACTAGCGGGAGACGAGCAGTACTTC
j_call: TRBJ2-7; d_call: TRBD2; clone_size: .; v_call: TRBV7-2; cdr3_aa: CGSTVLAATDTQYF; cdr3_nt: TGCGGCAGCACGGTGCTAGCGGCAACAGATACGCAGTACTTC
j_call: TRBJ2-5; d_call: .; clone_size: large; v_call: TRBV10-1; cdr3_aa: CASSLSGRETQYF; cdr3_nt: TGCGCCAGCAGCTTGAGTGGGAGAGAGACCCAGTACTTC
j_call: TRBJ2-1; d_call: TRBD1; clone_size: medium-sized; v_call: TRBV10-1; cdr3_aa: CASSGGTGGNNEQFF; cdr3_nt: TGCGCCAGCAGTGGAGGGACAGGGGGTAACAATGAGCAGTTCTTC
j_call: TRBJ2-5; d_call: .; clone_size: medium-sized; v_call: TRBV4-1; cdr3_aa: CASSQEKVGETQYF; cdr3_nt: TGCGCCAGCAGCCAAGAGAAGGTAGGAGAGACCCAGTACTTC
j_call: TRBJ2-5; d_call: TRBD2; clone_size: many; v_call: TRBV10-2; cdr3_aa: CATLWGAGGGETQYF; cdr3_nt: TGCGCCACCCTATGGGGAGCGGGAGGCGGAGAGACCCAGTACTTC
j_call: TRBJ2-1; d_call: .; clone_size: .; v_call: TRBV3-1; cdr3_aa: CASSPEGSYNEQFF; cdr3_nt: TGTGCCAGCAGCCCGGAGGGCTCCTACAATGAGCAGTTCTTC
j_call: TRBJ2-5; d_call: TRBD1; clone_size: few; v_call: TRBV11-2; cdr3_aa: CASSLGDRGYQETQYF; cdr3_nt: TGTGCCAGCAGCTTAGGTGACAGGGGGTACCAAGAGACCCAGTACTTC
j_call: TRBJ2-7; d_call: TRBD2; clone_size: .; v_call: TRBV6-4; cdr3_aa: CASSDGAGGGTDTQYF; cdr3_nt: TGTGCCAGCAGTGACGGAGCGGGGGGTGGCACAGATACGCAGTACTTC
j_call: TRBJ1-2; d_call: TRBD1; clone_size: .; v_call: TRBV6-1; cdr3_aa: CASRATGQGLVRGYTF; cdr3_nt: TGTGCCAGCAGAGCGACAGGGCAAGGCCTCGTCAGGGGCTACACCTTC
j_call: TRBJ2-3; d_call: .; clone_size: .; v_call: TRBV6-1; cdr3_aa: CAGGQGGLAGDTQYF; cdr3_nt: TGTGCCGGGGGACAGGGGGGCCTAGCGGGAGATACCCAGTATTTT
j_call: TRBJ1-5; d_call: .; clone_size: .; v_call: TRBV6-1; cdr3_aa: CASRGVGQPLHF; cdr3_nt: TGTGCCAGCAGAGGGGTAGGTCAGCCCCTCCATTTT
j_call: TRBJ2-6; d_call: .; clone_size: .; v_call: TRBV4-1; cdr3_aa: CASSQDPVAGLPSGANVLNF; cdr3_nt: TGCGCCAGCAGCCAAGATCCGGTGGCGGGACTCCCGTCTGGGGCCAACGTCCTGAATTTC
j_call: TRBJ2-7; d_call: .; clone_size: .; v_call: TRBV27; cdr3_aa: CASRGRLARGKDTQYF; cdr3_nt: TGTGCCAGCAGGGGACGACTGGCCCGAGGCAAAGATACGCAGTACTTC
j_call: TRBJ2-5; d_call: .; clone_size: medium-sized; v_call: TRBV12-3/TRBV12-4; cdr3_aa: CASSIQETQYF; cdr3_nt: TGTGCCAGCAGCATCCAAGAGACCCAGTACTTC
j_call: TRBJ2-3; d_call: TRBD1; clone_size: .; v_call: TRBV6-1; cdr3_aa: CASSDRTGVTDTQYF; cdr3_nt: TGTGCCAGCAGTGATAGGACAGGGGTCACAGATACGCAGTATTTT
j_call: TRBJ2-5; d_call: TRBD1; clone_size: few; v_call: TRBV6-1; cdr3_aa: CASTLSSTGGKTQYF; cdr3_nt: TGTGCCAGCACCCTCTCGTCGACAGGGGGCAAGACCCAGTACTTC
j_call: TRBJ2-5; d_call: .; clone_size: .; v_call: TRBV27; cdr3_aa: CASRGRGREDQYF; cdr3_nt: TGTGCGAGCAGGGGGAGGGGTCGGGAGGACCAGTACTTC
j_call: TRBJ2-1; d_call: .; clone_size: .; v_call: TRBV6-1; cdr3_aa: CASTDPRAYEQFF; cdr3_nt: TGTGCCAGCACGGACCCGCGTGCCTACGAGCAGTTCTTC
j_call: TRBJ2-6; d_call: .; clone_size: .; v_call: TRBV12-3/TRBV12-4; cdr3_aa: CASSLRRAGANVLTF; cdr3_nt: TGTGCCAGCAGTTTACGGAGGGCTGGGGCCAACGTCCTGACTTTC
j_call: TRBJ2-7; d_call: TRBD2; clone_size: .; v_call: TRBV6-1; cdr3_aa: CASSDPGGEQYF; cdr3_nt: TGTGCCAGCAGTGACCCGGGGGGGGAGCAGTACTTC
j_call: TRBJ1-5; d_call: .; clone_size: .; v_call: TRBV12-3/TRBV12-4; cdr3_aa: CASSLRGVEPQHF; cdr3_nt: TGTGCCAGCAGTTTAAGGGGAGTGGAGCCCCAGCATTTT
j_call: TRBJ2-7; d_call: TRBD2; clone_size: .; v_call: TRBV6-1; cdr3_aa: CASSVRASGRNEQYF; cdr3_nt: TGTGCCAGCAGTGTTCGGGCCAGCGGGAGGAACGAGCAGTACTTC
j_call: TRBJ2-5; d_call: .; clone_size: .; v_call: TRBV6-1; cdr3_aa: CASSLRAEAKDTQYF; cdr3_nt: TGTGCCAGCAGTCTCCGGGCAGAGGCCAAAGACACCCAGTACTTC
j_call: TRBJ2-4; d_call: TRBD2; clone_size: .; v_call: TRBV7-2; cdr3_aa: CASSQGLAQNIQYF; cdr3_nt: TGTGCCAGCAGCCAGGGACTAGCCCAAAACATTCAGTACTTC
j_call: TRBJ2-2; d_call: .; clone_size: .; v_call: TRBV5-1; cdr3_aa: CASSLGGDTGELFF; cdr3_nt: TGCGCCAGCAGCTTGGGAGGTGACACCGGGGAGCTGTTTTTT
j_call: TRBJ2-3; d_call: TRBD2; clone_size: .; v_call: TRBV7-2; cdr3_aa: CASGLGLAGADTQYF; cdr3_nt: TGTGCCAGCGGCTTGGGGCTAGCGGGAGCAGACACTCAGTACTTT